These 20 T cell receptor beta chains were all obtained from the same sample, sequenced in a study of T cell clonality in common variable immunodeficiency. Sequenced by immunoSEQ multiplex PCR; TCRdb stores in-frame clones only, minus some. The sample is made up of around 45,000 clones, none counted only once. Sequences were obtained from peripheral blood mononuclear cells. The receptors derive from a person aged 18 to 70 in good health.

This clone was detected many times. Sequencing ends 3 residues short of the CDR3 end; the germline J gene provides the rest. The chain joins TRBV5-8 to TRBJ1-4, with 7 positions matching TRBD1. Looked up from germline, CDR1 is SGHTS and CDR2 is YDEGEE. The V segment lost 0 bases and the J segment 3 bases; nucleotides outside the gene matches: 2. The CDR3 is made up of 15 amino acids. CDR3 DNA (partial): TGTGCCAGCAGCTTGGAGGGACAGTCTAATGAAAAA. Its protein product is CASSLEGQSNEK. The full CDR3 is CASSLEGQSNEKLFF. The full variable domain, with the rest looked up from reference TRBV5-8 and TRBJ1-4, is EAGVTQSPTHLIKTRGQQATLRCSPISGHTSVYWYQQALGLGLQFLLWYDEGEERNRGNFPPRFSGRQFPNYSSELNVNALELEDSALYLCASSLEGQSNEKLFFGSGTQLSVL.

This clone showed up many times. The read halts 3 residues ahead of the CDR3 end, with the missing end drawn from the germline J gene. The chain links TRBV14 to TRBJ1-2; D is uncertain. The germline V gene has CDR1 SGHDN and CDR2 FVKESK. The CDR3 is 13 amino acids. Trimming took off 1 base at V and 4 bases at J, with 7 bases between the two ends. The DNA read from the CDR3 is TGTGCCAGCAGCCAAGTTACTTCCTATGGC. Its translation: CASSQVTSYG. In full, the CDR3 is CASSQVTSYGYTF.

This clone was found many times. The read terminates 3 residues before the CDR3 end, so the remaining end is supplied by the germline J gene. The chain employs TRBV5-4 and TRBJ2-7; D not resolved. Germline V lookup: CDR1 SGHNT, CDR2 YYREEE (reference sequence). Trimming took 0 bases from V and 0 from J, leaving 4 bases between them. There are 13 residues in the CDR3. The part of the CDR3 DNA that was read is TGTGCCAGCAGCTTGGACATCTCCTACGAG. It codes for CASSLDISYE. The full CDR3 reads CASSLDISYEQYF.

This clone was recorded at least ten times. The read terminates 3 residues ahead of where the CDR3 ends, so the germline J gene completes it. The V call is TRBV12-3 or TRBV12-4, the J call TRBJ2-6; weak D call: TRBD2 (6 bases). Trimming pared 6 bases from V and 2 bases from J, leaving 11 bases between. The CDR3 runs to 15 residues. Here the CDR3 reads CASSLRRAGANVLTF. CDR3 DNA (partial): TGTGCCAGCAGCCTACGGAGGGCTGGGGCCAACGTC.

This clone showed up many times. The read is 3 residues too short to cover the CDR3 end, so that end is filled in from the germline J gene. The chain combines TRBV18 with TRBJ1-3, with D tentatively TRBD1 (6 bases). This CDR3 spans 15 amino acids. Germline loops: CDR1 KGHSH, CDR2 LQKENI. With 7 bases removed from V and 0 bases from J, the gap between germline ends came to 13 bases. The CDR3 spells CASYYTGSSGNTIYF. The covered CDR3 bases are TGTGCCAGCTACTACACAGGGTCCTCTGGAAACACC.

With respect to this clone: Coverage ceases 3 residues before the CDR3 finishes, and the germline J gene fills in the end. J is TRBJ2-4 and V is TRBV7-2, with 7 bases fitting TRBD2. Germline V gene lookup returns CDR1 SGHTA and CDR2 FQGNSA. This CDR3 contains 15 residues. CDR3 DNA, as far as it was read: TGTGCCAGCAGCTTAGCTCCGGGTTTCGGGGAGGGT. This translates into CASSLAPGFGEG. In full, the CDR3 reads CASSLAPGFGEGQYF.

This clone was counted many times. The CDR3 extends 3 residues past the end of the read, so its final part is completed from the germline J gene. The V call is TRBV5-1, the J call TRBJ2-5; 10 positions match TRBD1. The CDR3 loop spans 16 amino acids. Germline CDR1 reads SGHRS; CDR2 reads YFSETQ. Trimming took 0 bases from V and 5 from J; bases not matched to a gene: 7. The sequenced CDR3 bases are TGCGCCAGCAGCTTGGACCCGGGACAGGGGAGGGAGACC. Translation: CASSLDPGQGRET. The whole CDR3 region reads CASSLDPGQGRETQYF.

There are many counts of this clone. Coverage ceases 3 residues before the CDR3 finishes, and the germline J gene fills in the end. The chain recombines TRBV5-1 with TRBJ2-3; 16 nucleotides agree with TRBD2. Germline CDR1 is SGHRS and CDR2 is YFSETQ. The V and J ends lost 3 bases and 4 bases, in that order; junction bases with no gene match: 8. The CDR3 sequence is 18 residues long. The chain's CDR3 is CASSSGTSGGAGADTQYF. The CDR3 bases that were read are TGCGCCAGCAGCTCCGGGACTAGCGGGGGGGCCGGGGCAGATACG.

In its sample, this clone was seen many times. The part of the CDR3 DNA that was read is TGTGCCAGCAGCTTAGCCGGGACAGCGAACACTGAA. It yields the protein CASSLAGTANTE. The complete CDR3 sequence is CASSLAGTANTEAFF. V and J are TRBV7-6 and TRBJ1-1; 7 nucleotides agree with TRBD1. The CDR3 goes on 3 residues after the read ends, and that part is filled in from the germline J gene. V lost 0 bases, J lost 1 base, and 2 bases stayed unmatched. Germline CDR1 is SGHVS and CDR2 is FNYEAQ. CDR3 size: 15 residues. The variable domain in full, completed from reference TRBV7-6 and TRBJ1-1, reads GAGVSQSPRYKVTKRGQDVALRCDPISGHVSLYWYRQALGQGPEFLTYFNYEAQQDKSGLPNDRFSAERPEGSISTLTIQRTEQRDSAMYRCASSLAGTANTEAFFGQGTRLTVV.

In its sample, this clone was seen many times. The CDR3 end is not reached by the read, which stops 3 residues before it; the germline J gene fills it in. The chain has TRBV5-4 and TRBJ1-2; D gene uncertain. Germline V gene lookup returns CDR1 SGHNT and CDR2 YYREEE (reference sequence). Trimming took off 4 bases at V and 1 base at J, with 11 bases between the two ends. The CDR3 loop spans 14 amino acids. The covered CDR3 bases are TGTGCCAGCAGCGTCCCGGGTATTAACTATGGC. Its translation is CASSVPGINYG. The whole CDR3 reads CASSVPGINYGYTF.

This clone was counted at least ten times. The observed sequence ends 3 residues before the CDR3 terminus, with the missing tail filled in from the germline J gene. This chain connects TRBV11-3 to TRBJ1-6; TRBD1 is a possible D gene (5 bases). V dropped 0 bases and J dropped 6 bases, with 6 bases sitting between them. Per the germline V gene, CDR1 is SGHNT and CDR2 is YENEEA. CDR3 length: 14 amino acids. The CDR3 DNA, read in part, is TGTGCCAGCAGCTTAGAGACAGTTAATTCACCC. Its translation is CASSLETVNSP. The CDR3 as a whole reads CASSLETVNSPLHF.

This clone was seen ten or more times. With the read ending 3 residues before the CDR3 end, the germline J gene is used to fill in that end. The chain links TRBV4-1 to TRBJ2-7; 7 nucleotides line up with TRBD1. V was clipped by 0 bases and J by 4 bases; unmatched bases: 6. Germline lookup yields CDR1 MGHRA and CDR2 YSYEKL. CDR3 length: 15 residues. This CDR3 reads CASSQDPQGSYEQYF. Partial CDR3 DNA: TGCGCCAGCAGCCAAGATCCACAGGGGTCATACGAG.

This clone was counted many times. The read ends 3 residues shy of where the CDR3 ends; the end is completed using the germline J gene. J is TRBJ2-2 and V is TRBV5-1, with 13 bases aligning to TRBD2. The CDR3 length is 17 residues. Per germline, CDR1 SGHRS and CDR2 YFSETQ. With 5 bases clipped from V and 2 bases from J, the junction kept 6 bases outside the gene matches. The covered CDR3 bases are TGCGCCAGCAGTTCCGGGACTAGCGGGGTTAACACCGGGGAG. It translates to CASSSGTSGVNTGE. The whole CDR3 is CASSSGTSGVNTGELFF. Complete variable domain (other parts from reference TRBV5-1 and TRBJ2-2): KAGVTQTPRYLIKTRGQQVTLSCSPISGHRSVSWYQQTPGQGLQFLFEYFSETQRNKGNFPGRFSGRQFSNSRSEMNVSTLELGDSALYLCASSSGTSGVNTGELFFGEGSRLTVL.

This clone was seen many times. CDR3 sequence reads: CASSFSGSSYNEQFF. Incomplete CDR3 DNA: TGTGCCAGCAGCTTTAGCGGTAGCTCCTACAATGAG. The gene calls are TRBV11-2 and TRBJ2-1; maybe TRBD2 (6 bases). The DNA ends 3 residues before the CDR3 does, and the rest of the CDR3 is filled in from the germline J gene. V was cut by 3 bases and J by 0 bases, with 9 bases left in between. In germline, CDR1 is SGHAT, CDR2 FQNNGV. The CDR3 runs 15 residues.

In its sample, this clone was seen a few times. The read ends 3 residues early relative to the CDR3; the germline J gene fills the gap. The chain has TRBV19 and TRBJ1-1, with D possibly TRBD1 on 6 matching bases. This CDR3 is 17 amino acids long. Germline loops: CDR1 LNHDA, CDR2 SQIVND (reference sequence). Trimming took off 5 bases at V and 4 bases at J, with 23 bases between the two ends. The sequenced CDR3 bases are TGTGCCAGTAGTGGGGGGGCGGGGGGTAGGGTTGTCACTGAA. It encodes CASSGGAGGRVVTE. The full CDR3 is CASSGGAGGRVVTEAFF.

Many counts were recorded for this clone. The CDR3 goes on 3 residues after the read ends, and that part is filled in from the germline J gene. The V gene is TRBV20-1, the J gene TRBJ2-1, with D possibly being TRBD2 (5 bases). Germline values: CDR1 DFQATT, CDR2 SNEGSKA (reference sequence). This CDR3 has 15 amino acids. The V and J ends lost 0 bases and 2 bases respectively, with 11 bases between them. The part of the CDR3 DNA that was read is TGCAGTGCTAGAGATCCCGGGGAAGCCTACAATGAG. Protein sequence: CSARDPGEAYNE. The entire CDR3 protein is CSARDPGEAYNEQFF.

This clone was counted ten times or more. The observed sequence ends 3 residues before the CDR3 terminus, with the missing tail filled in from the germline J gene. The J gene is TRBJ2-3, the V gene TRBV20-1, with 7 bases aligning to TRBD2. Trimming at V came to 8 bases and at J to 4 bases, leaving 9 bases not matched to a gene. There are 13 residues in the CDR3. Looked up from germline, CDR1 is DFQATT and CDR2 is SNEGSKA (reference sequence). The sequenced CDR3 bases are TGCAGTCCTTGGCGGGAGCCCCCAGATACG. Its protein is CSPWREPPDT. The whole CDR3 sequence reads CSPWREPPDTQYF.

This clone was detected ten times or more. The CDR3 spells CASSERLAGSNEQFF. The CDR3 bases that were read are TGTGCCAGCAGTGAAAGACTAGCGGGGTCCAATGAG. The chain employs TRBV6-1 and TRBJ2-1; 11 bases map to TRBD2. The observed sequence ends 3 residues before the CDR3 terminus, with the missing tail filled in from the germline J gene. Germline assignment: CDR1 MNHNS and CDR2 SASEGT. There are 15 residues in the CDR3. The ends lost 2 bases at V and 6 bases at J; junction bases unmatched: 3.

In its sample, this clone was seen many times. From the germline J gene comes the end of the CDR3, since the read stops 3 residues before it. The rearrangement links TRBV6-2 or TRBV6-3 to TRBJ2-4; 9 bases fit TRBD1. The CDR3 runs to 16 residues. The V segment lost 2 bases and the J segment 5 bases; nucleotides outside the gene matches: 7. CDR1 and CDR2 (germline): MNHEY, SVGEGT. CDR3: CASSYQQGAEENIQYF. The sequenced CDR3 bases are TGTGCCAGCAGTTACCAACAGGGGGCGGAGGAAAACATT.

At least ten counts were recorded for this clone. The read ends 3 residues early relative to the CDR3; the germline J gene fills the gap. The chain has TRBV19 and TRBJ2-1, with TRBD1 identical over 11 bases. This CDR3 is built from 15 residues. Looked up from germline, CDR1 is LNHDA and CDR2 is SQIVND (reference sequence). The junction had 11 bases not matched to a gene; V was cut back by 7 bases and J by 9 bases. The covered CDR3 bases are TGTGCCAGTATGCTACCGGGACAGGGGGTCGGTGAG. Amino acid sequence: CASMLPGQGVGE. The entire CDR3 reads CASMLPGQGVGEQFF.